This TCR beta chain derives from a study of blood T cell repertoires in COVID-19. Study-level information: Material from acute and convalescent COVID-19 was sourced from the United States, Italy and Spain. Sample material is recorded as cDNA or gDNA derived from T cells, B-cell-depleted T cells, or PBMCs.

This CDR3 contains 13 residues. V lost 2 bases to trimming and J lost 6 bases, with 8 bases between them. Per the original methods: Quantification of nucleated cells was approximated via reference gene primer amplification. Profiled with immunoSEQ multiplex PCR; TCRdb holds only in-frame clones, not every one. V and J calls plus clone size are reproduced from that table; the DNA served to infer D and trimming. The repertoire includes about 240,000 clones, about 86% of them detected once, and around 2.9% sits in the top ten. This receptor was taken from a woman in her twenties or thirties who had recovered from COVID-19. Material for sequencing was peripheral blood. The gene calls are TRBV12-3 or TRBV12-4 and TRBJ1-5; no definite D call. CDR3 region: CASSLLEAQPQHF. The CDR3 DNA sequence: TGTGCCAGCAGTTTATTGGAGGCTCAGCCCCAGCATTTT.